Sequencing of this T cell receptor beta chain was carried out in a study of Ad26.COV2.S vaccination and SARS-CoV-2 variants. Study in general: The Ad26.COV2.S arm of the COV1001 trial was where the donor was placed.

The assay was immunoSEQ multiplex PCR, and TCRdb's table has in-frame clones only and misses some. The sample lists roughly 500,000 clones; nearly 90% were seen once. CDR1 is LNHDA, CDR2 SQIVND, per germline (reference sequence). This CDR3 has 15 residues. V lost 1 base, J lost 4 bases, and 0 bases stayed unmatched. Sample treatment: some 20 received Ad26.COV2.S at low or high dose, single or two shots; 5 received placebo; per-sample allocation not given. All samples were drawn on day 63, counting from the first vaccine or placebo injection. Based in Boston, the donor was an adult of 18-55 years. The chain combines TRBV19 with TRBJ2-2; TRBD2 aligns across 10 bases. This material consisted of peripheral blood, taken in a trial of Ad26.COV2.S vaccine versus placebo. The clonotype comes from a person aged 18-65 years who received the Ad26.COV2.S COVID-19 vaccine or a placebo. The CDR3 loop is CASSIASGGTGELFF. The CDR3 nucleotides read TGTGCCAGTAGTATAGCTAGCGGGGGCACCGGGGAGCTGTTTTTT.